These T cell receptor beta chains were read from a single sample in a study of blood T cells in healthy people across ages. TCRdb re-analysed the 5' RACE reads in MiXCR, keeping a single row per CDR3 protein. The sample has roughly 730,000 distinct CDR3 sequences, approximately 53% seen once. The sample was blood. The receptor set was obtained from a man aged 35-49 years in good health. Each CDR3 is given with its conserved first and last residue. D genes are given only for firm matches. Clone size is not always given. Where it is, it says once, few, many or a class for expanded clones.

d_call	v_call	j_call	clone_size	cdr3_aa	cdr3_nt
NA	TRBV7-8	TRBJ2-5	few	CASSLGTVEETQYF	TGTGCCAGCAGCTTAGGGACGGTGGAAGAGACCCAGTACTTC
NA	TRBV2	TRBJ2-1	few	CASASREYNEQFF	TGTGCCAGCGCGAGTAGAGAGTACAATGAGCAGTTCTTC
NA	TRBV7-8	TRBJ1-4	few	CASSLYQGLEKLFF	TGTGCCAGCAGCTTATATCAGGGGCTCGAAAAACTGTTTTTT
TRBD1	TRBV20-1	TRBJ1-2	few	CSFRQGGRYGYTF	TGCAGTTTTCGACAGGGCGGGAGGTATGGCTACACCTTC
NA	TRBV20-1	TRBJ1-1	once	CSAKQGRAGTEAFF	TGCAGTGCTAAACAGGGCAGGGCGGGAACTGAAGCTTTCTTT
TRBD1	TRBV20-1	TRBJ1-2	NA	CRAPSSQGKRDGYTF	TGCAGGGCTCCGTCGTCACAGGGGAAGAGAGATGGCTACACCTTC
TRBD2	TRBV11-3	TRBJ2-5	once	CASSLMAGATETQYF	TGTGCCAGCAGCTTAATGGCGGGAGCAACAGAGACCCAGTACTTC
NA	TRBV29-1	TRBJ2-1	few	CSAVPDQRQFF	TGCAGCGCCGTACCGGACCAGCGTCAGTTCTTC
NA	TRBV7-9	TRBJ1-5	NA	CASSPTLTGISNQPQHF	TGTGCCAGCAGCCCAACGTTAACAGGGATCAGCAATCAGCCCCAGCATTTT
NA	TRBV6-2/TRBV6-3	TRBJ2-7	NA	CASSIEAGNSYEQYF	TGTGCCAGCAGTATCGAGGCGGGGAACTCCTACGAGCAGTACTTC
NA	TRBV7-2	TRBJ1-2	NA	CASSLGVGGNYGYTF	TGTGCCAGCAGCTTAGGGGTCGGAGGGAACTATGGCTACACCTTC
NA	TRBV7-9	TRBJ1-2	NA	CASSGGGAQGYGYTF	TGTGCCAGCAGCGGCGGTGGGGCTCAAGGTTATGGCTACACCTTC
NA	TRBV15	TRBJ2-1	NA	CATGGGSSYNEQFF	TGTGCCACGGGCGGGGGCAGCTCCTACAATGAGCAGTTCTTC
NA	TRBV20-1	TRBJ1-2	few	CSARRGVAYGYTF	TGCAGTGCTAGACGAGGGGTGGCCTATGGCTACACCTTC
NA	TRBV12-3/TRBV12-4	TRBJ2-7	few	CASGFPTGSSYEQYF	TGTGCCAGCGGTTTCCCCACAGGGAGCTCCTACGAGCAGTACTTC
TRBD1	TRBV7-3	TRBJ1-2	NA	CASSLTGTAGNGYTF	TGTGCCAGCAGCTTAACTGGGACAGCTGGCAATGGCTACACCTTC
TRBD1	TRBV28	TRBJ2-1	NA	CASRRQGANRNNEQFF	TGTGCCAGCAGGCGACAGGGGGCAAATCGGAACAATGAGCAGTTCTTC
TRBD2	TRBV20-1	TRBJ2-4	few	CSAVLAEVLAKNIQYF	TGCAGTGCAGTACTAGCGGAGGTCTTAGCCAAAAACATTCAGTACTTC
TRBD1	TRBV2	TRBJ2-5	few	CASSSDRGRGTQYF	TGTGCCAGCAGCTCCGACAGGGGGAGAGGAACCCAGTACTTC
NA	TRBV10-3	TRBJ2-2	NA	CAISEGLYTGELFF	TGTGCCATCAGTGAGGGACTATACACCGGGGAGCTGTTTTTT
NA	TRBV6-5	TRBJ2-5	NA	CASSPAGDGQETQYF	TGTGCCAGCAGTCCCGCTGGGGACGGCCAAGAGACCCAGTACTTC
NA	TRBV2	TRBJ1-4	NA	CASINPRGGGEKLFF	TGTGCCAGCATTAACCCCAGAGGGGGAGGCGAAAAACTGTTTTTT